A single sample is the source of the 11 T cell receptor beta chains below, sequenced in a study of cytomegalovirus exposure and HLA in healthy donors. PCR employed 60 Vbeta and 13 Jbeta primers. The method was immunoSEQ multiplex PCR; TCRdb's version includes in-frame clones alone and lacks a portion of them. This table has tens of thousands of clones, more than 80% appearing once. Material: PBMCs. These receptors all come from a young woman in good health and CMV-seropositive.

V usage is TRBV10-3 and J usage is TRBJ1-2; the match to TRBD1 covers 8 bases. With 2 bases clipped from V and 8 bases from J, the junction kept 4 bases outside the gene matches. The CDR3 has 13 residues. Germline CDR1 is ENHRY and CDR2 is SYGVKD. The CDR3 protein is CAISERGTGGYTF. CDR3 DNA: TGTGCCATCAGTGAGCGGGGGACAGGAGGCTACACCTTC.

This clone was seen more than once but under ten times. J is TRBJ1-3 and V is TRBV18; unclear D gene. CDR1 is KGHSH and CDR2 is LQKENI in the germline V gene. CDR3 length: 17 amino acids. Between the trimmed V and J ends, which lost 1 base and 0 bases, there was a span of 13 bases. CDR3 DNA: TGTGCCAGCTCACCACTCACACAGTCCCGCTCTGGAAACACCATATATTTT. Protein product: CASSPLTQSRSGNTIYF.

V is TRBV4-2 and J is TRBJ2-2; the D gene is possibly TRBD1 (5 bases). This CDR3 comprises 16 residues. V lost 0 bases, J lost 6 bases, and 14 bases lay in between. CDR1 and CDR2 (germline): LGHNA, YNFKEQ. The CDR3 region is CASSQDDLKGPGELFF. CDR3 DNA: TGTGCCAGCAGCCAAGACGATCTAAAGGGGCCCGGGGAGCTGTTTTTT.

The chain recombines TRBV6-5 with TRBJ1-2; the match to TRBD1 covers 7 bases. V was pared by 6 bases and J by 1 base, with 8 bases of the junction left unmatched. The CDR3 sequence is 15 residues long. The germline gives CDR1 MNHEY, CDR2 SVGAGI. The CDR3 protein is CASSRLAGGNYGYTF. CDR3 sequence (DNA): TGTGCCAGCAGCCGCCTGGCAGGGGGTAACTATGGCTACACCTTC.

A single count supports this clone. The chain combines TRBV27 with TRBJ2-1; 10 bases are a match to TRBD2. Per the germline V gene, CDR1 is MNHEY and CDR2 is SMNVEV (reference sequence). The CDR3 sequence is 14 residues long. V gave up 4 bases and J gave up 9 bases; unmatched junction bases: 6. In DNA form, the CDR3 reads TGTGCCAGCAGTTGGCTAGCGGGAGAAAGTGAGCAGTTCTTC. Protein product: CASSWLAGESEQFF.

V is TRBV9 and J is TRBJ2-1, with 8 bases aligning to TRBD2. The CDR3 spans 14 residues. V shed 0 bases and J 5 bases; nucleotides not matched to a gene: 1. Germline V lookup: CDR1 SGDLS, CDR2 YYNGEE. The CDR3 DNA is TGTGCCAGCAGCGTAGCGGGAGGGAACAATGAGCAGTTCTTC. As protein: CASSVAGGNNEQFF.

The V call is TRBV6-6, the J call TRBJ1-5; D is undetermined. V dropped 6 bases and J dropped 6 bases, with 12 bases sitting between them. Germline V gene lookup returns CDR1 MNHNY and CDR2 SVGAGI (reference sequence). This CDR3 is built from 13 residues. The CDR3 spells CASSLTSGQPQHF. The CDR3 DNA follows: TGTGCCAGCAGCTTAACGTCCGGTCAGCCCCAGCATTTT.

The CDR3 DNA follows: TGTGCCAGCAGCCCAGGGACTGGGGAGACCCAGTACTTC. This gives the protein CASSPGTGETQYF. The V call is TRBV7-2, the J call TRBJ2-5; tentatively, D is TRBD2 (6 bases). Germline V CDR1 and CDR2: SGHTA, FQGNSA. This CDR3 comprises 13 residues. Trimming took off 5 bases at V and 5 bases at J, with 12 bases between the two ends.

The CDR3 is CASSASTGGAVPFF. As DNA, the CDR3 is TGTGCCAGCAGTGCCTCGACAGGGGGCGCGGTCCCTTTCTTT. The V gene is TRBV28, the J gene TRBJ1-1, with 10 bases lining up with TRBD1. Germline assignment: CDR1 MDHEN and CDR2 SYDVKM. V lost 5 bases to trimming and J lost 12 bases; unmatched junction nucleotides: 12. This CDR3 is built from 14 residues. Full variable domain (outside the CDR3, taken from reference TRBV28 and TRBJ1-1): DVKVTQSSRYLVKRTGEKVFLECVQDMDHENMFWYRQDPGLGLRLIYFSYDVKMKEKGDIPEGYSVSREKKERFSLILESASTNQTSMYLCASSASTGGAVPFFGQGTRLTVV.

The gene calls are TRBV28 and TRBJ2-1; TRBD1 might be the D (6 bases). V was clipped by 6 bases and J by 2 bases, with 14 bases between them. Per germline, CDR1 MDHEN and CDR2 SYDVKM. The CDR3 sequence is 15 residues long. The CDR3 sequence is CASRIVRGPYNEQFF. CDR3 DNA: TGTGCCAGCAGAATTGTCAGGGGTCCCTACAATGAGCAGTTCTTC.

This clone appeared a single time. This rearrangement joins TRBV21-1 to TRBJ2-1; the table's D call, TRBD2, has no DNA check behind it. TRBV21-1 is a pseudogene. The CDR3 is 14 amino acids. The CDR3 DNA reads TGTGCCAGCAGCAACCCCGGGGGAGGGAACGAGCAGTTCTTC. This encodes CASSNPGGGNEQFF.